This section outlines one T cell receptor (beta chain) sequence together with its context. The antigen is unknown. In total, each donor contributed a single heparinised blood draw that averaged around 100 mL. This entry comes from a study of beta chain features in type 1 diabetes. The wider study: Examination covered 100 million to 140 million sorted cells spanning all samples.

This CDR3 contains 15 residues. The V end lost 4 bases, the J end lost 12 bases, and 22 bases lay between the germline ends. Germline V gives CDR1 LGHNA, CDR2 YNFKEQ. Whole-study results and caveats: The VDJ junctions of type 1 diabetes patients carried fewer insertions and more deletions. Compared with healthy donors, patients appeared to share more similar naive, central memory and regulatory TCRB repertoires. Researchers report that Type 1 diabetes patients had moderately but significantly shorter TCRB CDR3s across all four CD4+ subsets.

Every bit of the isolated RNA underwent reverse transcription, so sequencing read expressed TCRB transcripts. The protocol was immunoSEQ multiplex PCR, while the TCRdb copy is restricted to in-frame clones and leaves out a portion. The sample holds 95,000 to 150,000 clones, 15% to 20% seen once. The gene calls are TRBV4-2 and TRBJ2-1; D gene uncertain. Specimen: central memory CD4+ T cells from blood. This TCR was sampled from a man younger than 40 with type 1 diabetes. CDR3 residues: CASSPLGSGRSGQFF. The CDR3 DNA is TGTGCCAGCAGCCCCCTCGGGTCCGGCCGGTCGGGGCAGTTCTTC.